This TCR beta chain originates from a study of control samples from healthy donors and cancer patients. Produced via immunoSEQ multiplex PCR; TCRdb's table is partial and in-frame only. The sample records over 150,000 clones, 94% being singletons. The CDR3 loop spans 11 amino acids. V was clipped by 6 bases and J by 6 bases; unmatched bases: 4. The germline gives CDR1 SQVTM, CDR2 ANQGSEA. This sequence joins TRBV29-1 and TRBJ1-2; TRBD1 matches at 7 bases. This sequence was found in a man in his forties in good health. Sequencing input: blood. CDR3 coding DNA: TGCAGCGTACAGGGGAGGGATGGCTACACCTTC. This codes for CSVQGRDGYTF. The entire variable domain, with the rest obtained from reference TRBV29-1 and TRBJ1-2, is as follows: SAVISQKPSRDICQRGTSLTIQCQVDSQVTMMFWYRQQPGQSLTLIATANQGSEATYESGFVIDKFPISRPNLTFSTLTVSNMSPEDSSIYLCSVQGRDGYTFGSGTRLTVV.